A single sample gave rise to the 30 T cell receptor beta chains below, sequenced in a study of breast tumors, draining lymph nodes, adjacent tissues. MiXCR, applied by TCRdb to the multiplex PCR reads, yields one record per CDR3 protein. This sample carries roughly 86,000 distinct CDR3 sequences, roughly 19% of them seen once, and the ten largest clones take about 2.2%. Axillary draining lymph nodes of breast cancer patients supplied the node samples. Material: axillary lymph node tissue. Receptors originate from a female donor with breast cancer. Some clones in this sample may be carry-over from other donors' samples.

This clonotype has just a few counts. J is TRBJ2-1 and V is TRBV30; D tentatively fits TRBD1 or TRBD2 (6 bases each). This CDR3 has 15 amino acids. Trimming took 1 base from V and 3 from J, leaving 13 bases between them. The V gene's germline CDR1 is GTSNPN and CDR2 SVGIG (reference sequence). The DNA for the CDR3 is TGTGCCTGGAGTGCATCTAGGGGGGTCTACAATGAGCAGTTCTTC. This codes for CAWSASRGVYNEQFF.

This clonotype has a count of ten or more. This chain joins TRBV19 and TRBJ2-1; D is uncertain. V was cut by 8 bases and J by 8 bases, with 10 bases left in between. Germline lookup yields CDR1 LNHDA and CDR2 SQIVND (reference sequence). This CDR3 is 11 amino acids long. The CDR3 here is CASAKVDEQFF. CDR3 in DNA: TGTGCCAGTGCTAAAGTGGATGAGCAGTTCTTC.

The chain carries TRBV27 and TRBJ1-4; D not certain. With 5 bases removed from V and 4 bases from J, the gap between germline ends came to 8 bases. Germline CDR1 MNHEY, CDR2 SMNVEV (reference sequence). This CDR3 spans 13 amino acids. CDR3 in DNA: TGTGCCAGCAGTCCAGTCGGTAATGAAAAACTGTTTTTT. Translated, it gives CASSPVGNEKLFF.

This clonotype was recorded at least ten times. This rearrangement joins TRBV29-1 to TRBJ2-5; either TRBD1 or TRBD2 may supply D (5 bases each). Germline CDR1 is SQVTM and CDR2 is ANQGSEA. This CDR3 has 16 amino acids. The ends were cut back, 4 bases at V and 5 bases at J, with 23 bases in the middle. CDR3 sequence (DNA): TGCAGCGTTGCGGGACGAGGGACGACCCCCCAGGAGACCCAGTACTTC. Amino acid sequence: CSVAGRGTTPQETQYF.

The sample holds many counts of this clonotype. V and J are TRBV10-3 and TRBJ2-2; D is unclear. The CDR3 spans 11 residues. Trimming removed 10 bases at V and 8 bases at J, with 11 bases between. Per germline, CDR1 ENHRY and CDR2 SYGVKD. The CDR3 sequence is CATQGPGELFF. CDR3 bases: TGTGCCACCCAAGGTCCTGGGGAGCTGTTTTTT.

The rearrangement uses TRBV6-2 or TRBV6-3 and TRBJ2-7; D is perhaps TRBD1 (6 bases). Germline V gene sequence: CDR1 MNHEY, CDR2 SVGEGT. The CDR3 sequence is 15 residues long. Trimming cost V 3 bases and J 3 bases, with 15 bases left between them. The CDR3 DNA follows: TGTGCCAGCAGTTATGAACCTGGGGGCGACTACGAGCAGTACTTC. It yields the protein CASSYEPGGDYEQYF.

This clonotype has a count of ten or more. The chain recombines TRBV7-2 with TRBJ2-7; D uncertain. CDR1 and CDR2 (germline): SGHTA, FQGNSA. The CDR3 extends over 15 amino acids. Trimming left V 1 base short and J 2 bases short, with 12 bases between. The CDR3 sequence: CASSLESSDPYEQYF. In DNA form, the CDR3 reads TGTGCCAGCAGCTTAGAGTCTTCAGACCCCTACGAGCAGTACTTC.

In the case of this clonotype: As the CDR3 is not closed by the conserved phenylalanine or tryptophan, this likely results from a read error. The CDR3 sequence: CASRNRVGTDTQYL. The CDR3 DNA reads TGCGCCAGCAGAAACAGGGTTGGTACAGATACGCAGTATCTT. The chain uses TRBV25-1 and TRBJ2-3; a weak D match, TRBD1 (6 bases). The CDR3 is 14 residues long. CDR1 is MGHDK and CDR2 is SYGVNS in the germline V gene.

Ten or more counts support this clonotype. This chain uses TRBV20-1 with TRBJ2-3; TRBD2 aligns across 7 bases. The germline CDR1 and CDR2 sequences are DFQATT and SNEGSKA (reference sequence). Losses at the gene ends were 4 bases for V and 0 bases for J; bases not matched to a gene: 10. The CDR3 is 16 amino acids. The CDR3 region is CSATPASGTSTDTQYF. CDR3 sequence (DNA): TGCAGTGCTACCCCCGCTAGCGGAACTAGCACAGATACGCAGTATTTT.

This clonotype has ten or more counts. The chain carries TRBV6-6 and TRBJ2-7; 11 bases align to TRBD1. Germline V gene lookup returns CDR1 MNHNY and CDR2 SVGAGI (reference sequence). The length of the CDR3 is 14 residues. V shed 4 bases and J 2 bases; nucleotides not matched to a gene: 1. The CDR3 DNA sequence: TGTGCCAGCAGTTCGGGACAGGGGGCCTACGAGCAGTACTTC. It encodes CASSSGQGAYEQYF.

This clonotype was observed a few times. This chain connects TRBV30 to TRBJ2-1, with 9 bases matching TRBD1. CDR3 length: 15 residues. The J segment lost 9 bases and the V segment lost 2 bases, leaving 11 bases of the junction unmatched. Germline values: CDR1 GTSNPN, CDR2 SVGIG (reference sequence). The CDR3 loop reads CAWSPGTGTRGEQFF. The CDR3 nucleotides are TGTGCCTGGAGTCCTGGGACAGGGACGAGGGGTGAGCAGTTCTTC. The entire variable domain, with the rest obtained from reference TRBV30 and TRBJ2-1, is as follows: SQTIHQWPATLVQPVGSPLSLECTVEGTSNPNLYWYRQAAGRGLQLLFYSVGIGQISSEVPQNLSASRPQDRQFILSSKKLLLSDSGFYLCAWSPGTGTRGEQFFGPGTRLTVL.

As for this clonotype: This clone may be a read error of a much larger clone one base away. The chain combines TRBV15 with TRBJ1-3; perhaps TRBD1 as D (5 bases). Germline assignment: CDR1 LNHNV and CDR2 YYDKDF (reference sequence). The CDR3 is 15 residues long. CDR3 residues: CATSTQRGSGNTVYF. The CDR3 DNA is TGTGCCACCAGCACCCAGAGGGGCTCTGGAAACACCGTATATTTT.

This clonotype was counted many times. The chain employs TRBV24-1 and TRBJ2-5; no firm D call. V was pared by 3 bases and J by 5 bases, with 6 bases between. The CDR3 extends over 12 amino acids. CDR1 and CDR2 (germline): KGHDR, SFDVKD. The CDR3 DNA reads as TGTGCCACCAGTGATCCCCTCGAGACCCAGTACTTC. This sequence encodes CATSDPLETQYF.

Details on this clonotype: Germline and junction disagree at one end, which may indicate a read error. This chain uses TRBV6-2 or TRBV6-3 with TRBJ1-1; no clear D. Germline CDR1 MNHEY, CDR2 SVGEGT. The CDR3 contains 15 residues. CDR3 coding DNA: TGTGCCAGCCGTTACTCAGAGCTTTTGAACACTGAAGCTTTCTTT. Translation: CASRYSELLNTEAFF.

This clonotype was found many times. The V and J genes are TRBV5-1 and TRBJ2-3; D not resolved. Looked up from germline, CDR1 is SGHRS and CDR2 is YFSETQ. This CDR3 comprises 14 residues. V lost 0 bases, J lost 3 bases, and 8 bases lay in between. In DNA, the CDR3 is TGCGCCAGCAGCTTGGAGGCAGCAACAGATACGCAGTATTTT. It specifies CASSLEAATDTQYF.

The chain is built from TRBV6-2 or TRBV6-3 and TRBJ2-2; 8 bases match TRBD2. V lost 2 bases and J lost 0; bases outside the gene matches: 2. Germline V gene sequence: CDR1 MNHEY, CDR2 SVGEGT. The CDR3 totals 16 residues. CDR3 DNA: TGTGCCAGCAGTTACGCGGGAGGAACGAACACCGGGGAGCTGTTTTTT. Translating gives CASSYAGGTNTGELFF.

A note on this clonotype: Germline is not matched at one junction end, which may reflect a read error. This chain links TRBV4-3 with TRBJ1-2; 7 bases line up with TRBD1. This CDR3 spans 15 amino acids. The germline V gene encodes CDR1 LGHNA and CDR2 YSLEER. CDR3 coding DNA: TGCGCCGGCAGCCAGGGAGGGGGCGTCGACTATGGCTACACCTTC. Translation gives CAGSQGGGVDYGYTF.

This chain joins TRBV5-1 and TRBJ1-6; 8 nucleotides align to TRBD1. Trimming removed 4 bases from V and 10 bases from J; junction bases left unmatched: 10. The CDR3 is 15 amino acids. Per the germline V gene, CDR1 is SGHRS and CDR2 is YFSETQ. The CDR3, as DNA: TGCGCCAGCAGCCCTGAGGCAGGGGGCGGGTCACCCCTCCACTTT. Protein sequence: CASSPEAGGGSPLHF.

This clonotype has ten or more counts. The rearrangement uses TRBV28 and TRBJ2-7; TRBD1 agrees at 11 bases. With 5 bases clipped from V and 2 bases from J, the junction kept 2 bases outside the gene matches. CDR1 is MDHEN and CDR2 is SYDVKM in the germline V gene. The CDR3 spans 14 residues. DNA for the CDR3: TGTGCCAGCAGTCCGGGACAGGGGGCCTACGAGCAGTACTTC. The encoded protein is CASSPGQGAYEQYF.

This clonotype was counted a few times. V is TRBV28 and J is TRBJ2-2, with unresolved D. The germline V gene encodes CDR1 MDHEN and CDR2 SYDVKM. V lost 5 bases to trimming and J lost 2 bases, with 9 bases between them. This CDR3 spans 14 amino acids. The CDR3 here is CASSRYINTGELFF. The DNA for the CDR3 is TGTGCCAGCAGTAGGTATATAAACACCGGGGAGCTGTTTTTT.

This clonotype was picked up one time. Germline is not matched at one junction end, which may reflect a read error. V usage is TRBV30 and J usage is TRBJ2-2; TRBD2 might be the D (5 bases). This CDR3 contains 12 residues. Germline V gene sequence: CDR1 GTSNPN, CDR2 SVGIG (reference sequence). The CDR3 nucleotides are TGTGCCTCGCCCCTAGGCACCGGGAAGCTGTTTTTT. It yields the protein CASPLGTGKLFF.

This clonotype was observed many times. V gene TRBV7-9 combines with J gene TRBJ2-5, with 7 bases that match TRBD1. Looked up from germline, CDR1 is SEHNR and CDR2 is FQNEAQ (reference sequence). The CDR3 runs 12 residues. Unmatched junction bases numbered 2, after V lost 7 bases and J lost 3 bases. The CDR3 coding sequence is TGTGCCAGCATAGACAGGGAAGAGACCCAGTACTTC. It yields the protein CASIDREETQYF.

This clonotype ranks as medium-sized. The chain links TRBV29-1 to TRBJ2-1, with D unresolved. Per the germline V gene, CDR1 is SQVTM and CDR2 is ANQGSEA. V lost 4 bases to trimming and J lost 10 bases, with 14 bases between them. This CDR3 region has 12 residues. In nucleotides, the CDR3 is TGCAGCGTTGTCCAGAGTGTAAACGAGCAGTTCTTC. Translated, it gives CSVVQSVNEQFF.

On this clonotype itself: Germline is not matched at one junction end, which may reflect a read error. The chain is built from TRBV19 and TRBJ2-3, with 7 positions matching TRBD2. Per germline, CDR1 LNHDA and CDR2 SQIVND (reference sequence). CDR3 length: 21 residues. CDR3: CANSIDPMGGRASGRTDTQYF. The CDR3, as DNA: TGTGCCAATAGTATAGACCCGATGGGCGGCAGGGCTAGCGGACGGACAGATACGCAGTATTTT.

This clonotype has a count of ten or more. The V call is TRBV4-3, the J call TRBJ1-5; the match to TRBD1 covers 8 bases. Trimming removed 0 bases from V and 1 base from J; junction bases left unmatched: 11. The CDR3 length is 19 residues. Looked up from germline, CDR1 is LGHNA and CDR2 is YSLEER. The CDR3 spells CASSQDPHRGEGSNQPQHF. The CDR3 region has the DNA TGCGCCAGCAGCCAAGATCCCCACAGGGGGGAGGGAAGCAATCAGCCCCAGCATTTT.

CDR3 sequence (DNA): TGTGCCAGCAGTTTAAAGAAGAACACTGAAGCTTTCTTT. The encoded protein is CASSLKKNTEAFF. The chain combines TRBV12-3 or TRBV12-4 with TRBJ1-1; unclear D gene. The CDR3 runs 13 residues. Trimming took off 2 bases at V and 1 base at J, with 5 bases between the two ends.

This clonotype has ten or more counts. The chain has TRBV5-5 and TRBJ2-7; 9 bases are shared with TRBD1. Per germline, CDR1 SGHKS and CDR2 YYEKEE (reference sequence). J gave up 6 bases and V 2 bases, and 9 bases lay outside the gene matches. The CDR3 extends over 15 amino acids. For the CDR3, the DNA is TGTGCCAGCAGCTTTACCGGGACAGGGTTCCTCGAGCAGTACTTC. It encodes CASSFTGTGFLEQYF.

In this sample, this clonotype turned up many times. The chain recombines TRBV9 with TRBJ1-6; unclear D gene. This CDR3 contains 16 residues. Germline lookup yields CDR1 SGDLS and CDR2 YYNGEE. Trimming removed 0 bases from V and 4 bases from J, with 11 bases in between. This chain's CDR3 is CASSVADGTYNSPLHF. CDR3 nucleotide sequence: TGTGCCAGCAGCGTAGCAGACGGAACATATAATTCACCCCTCCACTTT. The complete variable domain, with remaining parts taken from reference TRBV9 and TRBJ1-6, reads DSGVTQTPKHLITATGQRVTLRCSPRSGDLSVYWYQQSLDQGLQFLIQYYNGEERAKGNILERFSAQQFPDLHSELNLSSLELGDSALYFCASSVADGTYNSPLHFGNGTRLTVT.

This clonotype was observed at least ten times. V gene TRBV25-1 combines with J gene TRBJ1-2, with TRBD1 matching 10 bases. The junction had 2 bases not matched to a gene; V was cut back by 3 bases and J by 4 bases. Per germline, CDR1 MGHDK and CDR2 SYGVNS. This CDR3 has 14 residues. The CDR3, as DNA: TGTGCCAGCAGTGAGGGACAGGGGACCTATGGCTACACCTTC. It encodes CASSEGQGTYGYTF.

This clonotype showed up many times. The chain links TRBV6-5 to TRBJ2-7, with 7 bases lining up with TRBD1. The CDR3 length is 13 residues. Germline V gene data show CDR1 as MNHEY and CDR2 as SVGAGI. J gave up 3 bases and V 5 bases, and 4 bases lay outside the gene matches. In DNA, the CDR3 is TGTGCCAGCAGTAGAGGGGACAGCTACGAGCAGTACTTC. Its protein product is CASSRGDSYEQYF.